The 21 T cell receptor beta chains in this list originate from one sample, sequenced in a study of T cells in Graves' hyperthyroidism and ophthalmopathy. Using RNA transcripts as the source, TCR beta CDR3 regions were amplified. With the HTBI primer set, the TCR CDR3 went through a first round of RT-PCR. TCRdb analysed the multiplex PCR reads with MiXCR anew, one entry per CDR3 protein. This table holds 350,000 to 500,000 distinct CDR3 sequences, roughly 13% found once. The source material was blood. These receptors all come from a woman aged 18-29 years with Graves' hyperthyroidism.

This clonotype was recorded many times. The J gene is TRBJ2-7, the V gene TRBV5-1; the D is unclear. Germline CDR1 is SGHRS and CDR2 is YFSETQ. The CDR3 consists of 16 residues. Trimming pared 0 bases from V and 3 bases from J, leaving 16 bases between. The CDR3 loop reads CASSLAFGSSNYEQYF. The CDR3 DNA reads TGCGCCAGCAGCTTGGCCTTTGGTAGCAGCAACTACGAGCAGTACTTC.

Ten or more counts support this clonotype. The CDR3 coding sequence is TGTGCCAGCGGGTACATCTTCTCAGATACGCAGTATTTT. Translating it yields CASGYIFSDTQYF. The chain uses TRBV6-2 or TRBV6-3 and TRBJ2-3; D is undetermined. Germline V gene lookup returns CDR1 MNHEY and CDR2 SVGEGT. The CDR3 covers 13 residues. Trimming took 8 bases from V and 4 from J, leaving 13 bases between them.

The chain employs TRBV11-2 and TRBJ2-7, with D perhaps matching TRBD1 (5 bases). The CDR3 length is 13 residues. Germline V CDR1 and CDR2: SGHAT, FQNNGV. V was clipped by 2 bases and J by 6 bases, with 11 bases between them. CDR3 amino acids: CASSLYKDIEQYF. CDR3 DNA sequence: TGTGCCAGCAGCTTATATAAGGACATCGAGCAGTACTTC.

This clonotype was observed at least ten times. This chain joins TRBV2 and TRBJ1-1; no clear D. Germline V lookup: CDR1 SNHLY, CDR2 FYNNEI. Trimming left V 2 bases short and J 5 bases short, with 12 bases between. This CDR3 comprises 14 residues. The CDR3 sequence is CASSESGPGTEAFF. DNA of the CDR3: TGTGCCAGCAGTGAATCCGGCCCCGGGACTGAAGCTTTCTTT.

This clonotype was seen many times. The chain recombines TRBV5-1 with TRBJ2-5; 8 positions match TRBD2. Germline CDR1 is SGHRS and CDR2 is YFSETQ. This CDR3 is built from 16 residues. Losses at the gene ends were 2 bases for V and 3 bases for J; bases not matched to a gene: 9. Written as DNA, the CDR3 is TGCGCCAGCAGCTTTCCTTCCGGGAGGGTAGAAGAGACCCAGTACTTC. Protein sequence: CASSFPSGRVEETQYF.

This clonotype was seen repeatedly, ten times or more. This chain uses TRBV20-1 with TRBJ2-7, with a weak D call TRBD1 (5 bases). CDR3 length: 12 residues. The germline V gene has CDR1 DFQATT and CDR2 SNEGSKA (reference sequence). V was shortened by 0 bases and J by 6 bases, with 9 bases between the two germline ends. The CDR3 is CSARDRDREQYF. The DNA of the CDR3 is TGCAGTGCTAGAGACAGGGATCGCGAGCAGTACTTC.

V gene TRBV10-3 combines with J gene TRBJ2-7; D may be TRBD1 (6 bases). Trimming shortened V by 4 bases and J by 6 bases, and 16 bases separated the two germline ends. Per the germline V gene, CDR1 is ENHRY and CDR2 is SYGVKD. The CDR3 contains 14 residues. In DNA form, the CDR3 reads TGTGCCATCAGTGGGGGGCAGGGCCGTGTCGAGCAGTACTTC. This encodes CAISGGQGRVEQYF.

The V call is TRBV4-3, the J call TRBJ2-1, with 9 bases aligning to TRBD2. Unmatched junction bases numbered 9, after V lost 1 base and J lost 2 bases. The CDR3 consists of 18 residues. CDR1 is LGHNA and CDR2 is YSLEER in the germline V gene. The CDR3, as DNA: TGCGCCAGCAGCCAAGTAGGATCTAGCGGGACTACCTACAATGAGCAGTTCTTC. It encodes CASSQVGSSGTTYNEQFF.

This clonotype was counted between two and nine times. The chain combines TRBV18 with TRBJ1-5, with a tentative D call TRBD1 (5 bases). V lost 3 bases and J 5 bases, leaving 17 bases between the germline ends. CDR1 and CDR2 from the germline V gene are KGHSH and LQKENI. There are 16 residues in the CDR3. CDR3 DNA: TGTGCCAGCTCACCTAACCGGCAGGGAGGACATCAGCCCCAGCATTTT. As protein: CASSPNRQGGHQPQHF.

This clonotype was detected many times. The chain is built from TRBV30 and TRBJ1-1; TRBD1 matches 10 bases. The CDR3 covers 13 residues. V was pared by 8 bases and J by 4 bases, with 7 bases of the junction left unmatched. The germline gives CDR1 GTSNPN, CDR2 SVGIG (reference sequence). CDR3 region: CAGRTGGSTEAFF. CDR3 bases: TGTGCCGGAAGGACAGGGGGGAGCACTGAAGCTTTCTTT.

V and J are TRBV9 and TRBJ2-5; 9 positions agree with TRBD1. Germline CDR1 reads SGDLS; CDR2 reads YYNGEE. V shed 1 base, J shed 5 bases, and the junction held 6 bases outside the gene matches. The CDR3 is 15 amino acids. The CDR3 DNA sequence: TGTGCCAGCAGCGTAACAGGGGGCAGCGGGGAGACCCAGTACTTC. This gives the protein CASSVTGGSGETQYF.

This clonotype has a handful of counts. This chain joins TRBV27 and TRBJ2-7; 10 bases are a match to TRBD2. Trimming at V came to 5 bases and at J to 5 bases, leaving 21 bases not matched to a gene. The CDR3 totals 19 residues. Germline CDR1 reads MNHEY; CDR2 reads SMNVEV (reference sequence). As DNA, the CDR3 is TGTGCCAGCAGTCCACGCCCGGGACTAGCGTTCCCGAGCGCCAACGAGCAGTACTTC. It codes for CASSPRPGLAFPSANEQYF.

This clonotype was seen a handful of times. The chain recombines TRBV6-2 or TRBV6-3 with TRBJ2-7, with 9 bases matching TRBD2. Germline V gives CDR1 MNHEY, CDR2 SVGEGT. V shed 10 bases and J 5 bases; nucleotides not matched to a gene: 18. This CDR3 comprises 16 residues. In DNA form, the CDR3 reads TGTGCCACCGACGATACCATTAGCGGGAGACCCAACGAGCAGTACTTC. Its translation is CATDDTISGRPNEQYF.

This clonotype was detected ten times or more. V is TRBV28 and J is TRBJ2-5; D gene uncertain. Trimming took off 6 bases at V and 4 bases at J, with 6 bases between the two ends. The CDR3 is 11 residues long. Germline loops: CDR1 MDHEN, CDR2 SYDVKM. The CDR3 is CASSSPETQYF. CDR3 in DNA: TGTGCCAGCAGCTCACCAGAGACCCAGTACTTC.

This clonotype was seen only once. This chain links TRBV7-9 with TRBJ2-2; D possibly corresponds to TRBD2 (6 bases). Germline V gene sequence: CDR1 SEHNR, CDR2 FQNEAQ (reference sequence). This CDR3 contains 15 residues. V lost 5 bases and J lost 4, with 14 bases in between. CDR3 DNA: TGTGCCAGCAGCCGACTAGTCGGTGGCACCGGGGAGCTGTTTTTT. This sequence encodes CASSRLVGGTGELFF.

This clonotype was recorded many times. The CDR3 region is CASSLWVTGKNTEAFF. The CDR3 coding sequence is TGTGCCAGCAGTTTATGGGTGACAGGGAAGAACACTGAAGCTTTCTTT. The genes are TRBV28 and TRBJ1-1, with 7 bases aligning to TRBD1. Germline V gives CDR1 MDHEN, CDR2 SYDVKM. Trimming took 0 bases from V and 1 from J; bases not matched to a gene: 5. The length of the CDR3 is 16 residues.

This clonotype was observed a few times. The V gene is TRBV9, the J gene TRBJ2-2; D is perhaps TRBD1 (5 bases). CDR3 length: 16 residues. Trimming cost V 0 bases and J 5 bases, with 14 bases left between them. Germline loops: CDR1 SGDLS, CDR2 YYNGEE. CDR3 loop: CASSVALGRRTGELFF. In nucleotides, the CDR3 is TGTGCCAGCAGCGTAGCCTTGGGGCGTCGTACCGGGGAGCTGTTTTTT.

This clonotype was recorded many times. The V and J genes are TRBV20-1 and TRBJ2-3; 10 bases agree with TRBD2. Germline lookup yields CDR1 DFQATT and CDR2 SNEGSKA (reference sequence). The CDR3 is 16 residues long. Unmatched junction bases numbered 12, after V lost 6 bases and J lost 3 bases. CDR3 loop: CSARTVLAGATDTQYF. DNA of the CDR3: TGCAGTGCCCGGACGGTTCTAGCGGGAGCGACAGATACGCAGTATTTT.

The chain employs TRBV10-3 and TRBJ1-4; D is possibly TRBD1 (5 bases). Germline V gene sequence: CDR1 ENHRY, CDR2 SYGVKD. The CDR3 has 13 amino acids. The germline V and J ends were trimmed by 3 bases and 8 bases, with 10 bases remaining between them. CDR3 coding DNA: TGTGCCATCAGTGATCAGAGGGGAGAAAAACTGTTTTTT. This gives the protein CAISDQRGEKLFF.

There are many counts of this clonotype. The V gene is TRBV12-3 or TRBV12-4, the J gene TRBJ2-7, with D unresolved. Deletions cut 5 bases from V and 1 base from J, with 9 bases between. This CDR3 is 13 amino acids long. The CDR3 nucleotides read TGTGCCAGCAGTAATGGACGGTCCTACGAGCAGTACTTC. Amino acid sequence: CASSNGRSYEQYF.

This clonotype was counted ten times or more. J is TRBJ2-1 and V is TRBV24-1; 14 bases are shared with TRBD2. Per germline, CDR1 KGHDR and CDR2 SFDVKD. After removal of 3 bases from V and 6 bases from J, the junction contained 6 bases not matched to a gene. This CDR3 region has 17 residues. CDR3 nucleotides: TGTGCCACCAGTGATCCAGGACTAGCGGGAGGAAGCAATGAGCAGTTCTTC. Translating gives CATSDPGLAGGSNEQFF.